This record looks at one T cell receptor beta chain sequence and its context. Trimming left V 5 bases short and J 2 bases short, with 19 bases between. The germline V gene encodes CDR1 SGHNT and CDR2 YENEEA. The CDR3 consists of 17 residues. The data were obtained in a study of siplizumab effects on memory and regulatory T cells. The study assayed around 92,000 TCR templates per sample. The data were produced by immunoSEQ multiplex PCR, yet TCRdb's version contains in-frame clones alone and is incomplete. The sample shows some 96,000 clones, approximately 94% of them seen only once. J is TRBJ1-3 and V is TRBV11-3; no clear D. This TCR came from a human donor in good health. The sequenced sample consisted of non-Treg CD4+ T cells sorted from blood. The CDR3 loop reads CASSLGGGRDAGNTIYF. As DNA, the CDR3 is TGTGCCAGCAGCCTGGGAGGTGGCCGTGACGCTGGAAACACCATATATTTT.